This T cell receptor (beta chain) was recorded in a study of T cell changes during pregnancy in multiple sclerosis. The V end lost 3 bases, the J end lost 0 bases, and 17 bases lay between the germline ends. This CDR3 has 17 residues. Germline V gives CDR1 SGHNT, CDR2 YENEEA. The data were produced by immunoSEQ multiplex PCR, yet TCRdb's version contains in-frame clones alone and is incomplete. The data show roughly 15,000 clones, about 83% seen once. The sample here was CD8+ T cells from peripheral blood mononuclear cells, taken in the second trimester of pregnancy. The rearrangement joins TRBV11-3 to TRBJ1-1; D not certain. This TCR was sampled from a female donor in good health, enrolled as a control in a pregnancy study. The CDR3 is CASSFGGLSGMNTEAFF. DNA for the CDR3: TGTGCCAGCAGCTTTGGAGGACTCTCAGGCATGAACACTGAAGCTTTCTTT.